Presented here are 4 T cell receptor beta chains from one specimen sequenced in a study of blood T cell repertoires in COVID-19. The repertoire was sequenced with immunoSEQ multiplex PCR; TCRdb's copy has only in-frame clones and lacks some. The sample has around 62,000 clones, around 93% seen once. The sample comprised peripheral blood. The source is a man in his 70s with active COVID-19.

CDR3 amino acids: CASSQRGSGANVLTF. In DNA form, the CDR3 reads TGTGCCAGCAGCCAGAGGGGGTCCGGGGCCAACGTCCTGACTTTC. The chain employs TRBV7-3 and TRBJ2-6; D may be TRBD1 (6 bases). The germline gives CDR1 SGHTA, CDR2 FQGTGA. The CDR3 runs to 15 residues. Trimming took 5 bases from V and 4 from J, leaving 12 bases between them.

The V call is TRBV7-9, the J call TRBJ2-5, with 8 nucleotides matching TRBD2. The CDR3 has 17 residues. CDR1 SEHNR and CDR2 FQNEAQ come from the germline V gene (reference sequence). V shed 5 bases, J shed 2 bases, and the junction held 13 bases outside the gene matches. The DNA of the CDR3 is TGTGCCAGCAGCCCGAGGGAAGCGGGGGATCGTCAAGAGACCCAGTACTTC. This gives the protein CASSPREAGDRQETQYF.

The V gene is TRBV6-1, the J gene TRBJ2-7; TRBD1 is a possible D gene (6 bases). Germline CDR1 and CDR2: MNHNS and SASEGT. The V and J ends lost 0 bases and 0 bases respectively, with 12 bases between them. The CDR3 contains 16 residues. The CDR3 sequence: CASSEAPDSFSYEQYV. CDR3 DNA: TGTGCCAGCAGTGAAGCGCCGGACAGTTTCTCCTACGAGCAGTACGTC.

This chain uses TRBV7-9 with TRBJ2-4; weak D call: TRBD2 (6 bases). CDR3 length: 16 amino acids. Trimming stripped 1 base from V and 1 base from J, with 11 bases between. Germline lookup yields CDR1 SEHNR and CDR2 FQNEAQ (reference sequence). The CDR3 DNA is TGTGCCAGCAGCTTAGGGCTGGAGGGGGCCAAAAACATTCAGTACTTC. Translation: CASSLGLEGAKNIQYF.